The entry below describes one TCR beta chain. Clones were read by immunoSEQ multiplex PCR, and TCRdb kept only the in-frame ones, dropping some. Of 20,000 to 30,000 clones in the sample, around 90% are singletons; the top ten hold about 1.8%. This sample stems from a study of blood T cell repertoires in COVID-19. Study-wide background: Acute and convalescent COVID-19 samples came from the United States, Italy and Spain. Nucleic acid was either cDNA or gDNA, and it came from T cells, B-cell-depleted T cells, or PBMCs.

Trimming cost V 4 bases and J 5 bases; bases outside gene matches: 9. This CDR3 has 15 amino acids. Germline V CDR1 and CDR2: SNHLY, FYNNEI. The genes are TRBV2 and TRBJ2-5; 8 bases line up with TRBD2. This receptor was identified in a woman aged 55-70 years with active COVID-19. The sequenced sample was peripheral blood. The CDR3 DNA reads TGTGCCAGCAGTGTGAGCGGGAGAGGGATGGAGACCCAGTACTTC. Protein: CASSVSGRGMETQYF.